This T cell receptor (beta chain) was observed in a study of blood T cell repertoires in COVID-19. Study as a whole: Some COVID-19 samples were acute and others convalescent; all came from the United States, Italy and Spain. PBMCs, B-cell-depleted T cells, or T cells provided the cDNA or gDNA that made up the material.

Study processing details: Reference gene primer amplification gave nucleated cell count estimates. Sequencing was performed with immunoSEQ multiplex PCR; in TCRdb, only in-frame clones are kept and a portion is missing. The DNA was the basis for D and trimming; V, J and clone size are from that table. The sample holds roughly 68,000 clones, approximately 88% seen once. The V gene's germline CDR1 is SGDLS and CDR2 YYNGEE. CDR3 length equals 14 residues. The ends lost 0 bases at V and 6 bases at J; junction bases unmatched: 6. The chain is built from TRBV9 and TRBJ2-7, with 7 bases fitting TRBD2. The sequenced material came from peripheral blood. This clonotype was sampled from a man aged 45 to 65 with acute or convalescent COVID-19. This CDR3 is CASSVEVSGGEQYF. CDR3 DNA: TGTGCCAGCAGCGTAGAAGTCTCGGGGGGCGAGCAGTACTTC.